This T cell receptor beta chain is drawn from a study of PD-1 blockade in classical Hodgkin lymphoma. Broader study findings: Only CD4+ TCR diversity, not CD8+, had risen significantly by C4D1. Relapsed/refractory patients reportedly had the lowest baseline TCR diversity, below newly diagnosed patients, who were below healthy donors.

Each patient's relapse followed autologous stem cell transplantation, and brentuximab vedotin exposure varied. As regards this clone: Its target is unknown.

The CDR3 extends over 16 amino acids. V lost 1 base and J 6 bases, leaving 16 bases between the germline ends. CDR1 SGHTA and CDR2 FQGNSA come from the germline V gene. Assay: immunoSEQ multiplex PCR; the TCRdb copy retains only in-frame clones and omits some. Counted here are some 46,000 clones, around 80% occurring once; the ten biggest clones make up 20% to 25%. V and J are TRBV7-2 and TRBJ2-4; D call uncertain. Specimen: peripheral blood mononuclear cells (PBMCs), collected before the second cycle of nivolumab. The sequence came from a human donor with classical Hodgkin lymphoma. Here the CDR3 reads CASSLDIRQLGNIQYF. The CDR3 region has the DNA TGTGCCAGCAGCTTAGACATTCGGCAGTTGGGAAACATTCAGTACTTC.